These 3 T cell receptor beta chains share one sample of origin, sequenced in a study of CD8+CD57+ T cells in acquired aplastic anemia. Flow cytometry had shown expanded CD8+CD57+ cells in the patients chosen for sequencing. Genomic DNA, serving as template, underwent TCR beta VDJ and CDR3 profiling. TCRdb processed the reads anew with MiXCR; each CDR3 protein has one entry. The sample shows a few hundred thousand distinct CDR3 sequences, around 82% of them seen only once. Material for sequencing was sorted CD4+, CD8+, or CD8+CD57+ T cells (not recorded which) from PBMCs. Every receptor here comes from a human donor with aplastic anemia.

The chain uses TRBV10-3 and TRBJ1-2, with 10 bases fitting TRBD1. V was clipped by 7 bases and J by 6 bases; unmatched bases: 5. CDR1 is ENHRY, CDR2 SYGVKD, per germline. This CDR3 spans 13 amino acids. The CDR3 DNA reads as TGTGCCATCAACCTAGGGACAGGGGATGGCTACACCTTC. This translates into CAINLGTGDGYTF.

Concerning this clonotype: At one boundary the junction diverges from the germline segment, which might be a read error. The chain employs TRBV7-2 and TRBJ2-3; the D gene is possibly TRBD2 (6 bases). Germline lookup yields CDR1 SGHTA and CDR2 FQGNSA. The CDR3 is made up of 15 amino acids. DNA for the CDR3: TGTGCCAGCAGCTTGACTAGAGGCAGCGGAGATACGGAGTATTTT. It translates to CASSLTRGSGDTEYF.

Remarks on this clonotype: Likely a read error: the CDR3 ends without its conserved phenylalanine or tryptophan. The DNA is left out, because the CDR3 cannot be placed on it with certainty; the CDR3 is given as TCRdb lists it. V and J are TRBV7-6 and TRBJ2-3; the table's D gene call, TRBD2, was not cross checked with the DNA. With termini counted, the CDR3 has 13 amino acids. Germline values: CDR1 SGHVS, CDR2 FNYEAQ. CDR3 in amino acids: CASSLAPLAAKTL.